What follows are 17 T cell receptor beta chains derived from one specimen sequenced in a study of CD8 T cells in ankylosing spondylitis. One entry per CDR3 protein, called by TCRdb with MiXCR from the 5' RACE reads. The table shows about 130,000 distinct CDR3 sequences, with around 13% occurring only once. Sequencing was carried out using blood, either unsorted or a sorted T cell fraction (not recorded which). Receptor source: a female donor with ankylosing spondylitis or in good health (not recorded which).

The table lists this clonotype with a few counts. The J gene is TRBJ2-1, the V gene TRBV6-5, with 7 bases fitting TRBD2. This CDR3 has 18 amino acids. Unmatched junction bases numbered 17, after V lost 0 bases and J lost 9 bases. Per the germline V gene, CDR1 is MNHEY and CDR2 is SVGAGI. CDR3 DNA: TGTGCCAGCAGTTACTCGAGAGAACTAGCGACCTACCGGGGTGAGCAGTTCTTC. As protein: CASSYSRELATYRGEQFF.

There are many counts of this clonotype. The J gene is TRBJ2-3, the V gene TRBV29-1; 8 bases map to TRBD1. This CDR3 region has 13 residues. CDR1 and CDR2 from the germline V gene are SQVTM and ANQGSEA. V was pared by 7 bases and J by 4 bases, with 7 bases of the junction left unmatched. The CDR3 nucleotides read TGCAGCGAGTCGACAGGGGCTCCAGATACGCAGTATTTT. The encoded protein is CSESTGAPDTQYF.

This clonotype has ten or more counts. This chain connects TRBV20-1 to TRBJ2-7; no reliable D call. Germline V lookup: CDR1 DFQATT, CDR2 SNEGSKA (reference sequence). Trimming left V 1 base short and J 4 bases short, with 5 bases between. There are 11 residues in the CDR3. CDR3 nucleotide sequence: TGCAGTGCTAGAGCAGAGTACGAGCAGTACTTC. Protein sequence: CSARAEYEQYF.

There are a few counts of this clonotype. The chain links TRBV7-6 to TRBJ2-1; D is possibly TRBD1 (7 bases). V was clipped by 2 bases and J by 1 base, with 18 bases between them. Germline V lookup: CDR1 SGHVS, CDR2 FNYEAQ. The CDR3 totals 18 residues. This chain's CDR3 is CASSLRGRQGMSYNEQFF. CDR3 DNA: TGTGCCAGCAGCTTACGGGGGAGACAGGGCATGTCCTACAATGAGCAGTTCTTC.

This clonotype has ten or more counts. The chain employs TRBV12-3 or TRBV12-4 and TRBJ2-3; D possibly corresponds to TRBD1 (6 bases). Trimming stripped 6 bases from V and 1 base from J, with 11 bases between. This CDR3 is 14 amino acids long. CDR3 in DNA: TGTGCCAGCAGCCGTAAGGGGGGCACAGATACGCAGTATTTT. Translated, it gives CASSRKGGTDTQYF.

The rearrangement joins TRBV5-1 to TRBJ1-6; 8 bases are shared with TRBD1. The CDR3 covers 14 residues. The germline gives CDR1 SGHRS, CDR2 YFSETQ. The junction had 6 bases not matched to a gene; V was cut back by 4 bases and J by 9 bases. The CDR3 is CASSPDRERSPLHF. The CDR3 bases are TGCGCCAGCAGCCCGGACAGGGAACGTTCACCCCTCCACTTT.

This clonotype has a count of ten or more. CDR3: CASRSRDNTEAFF. The CDR3 region has the DNA TGTGCCAGCAGAAGCCGGGACAACACTGAAGCTTTCTTT. The gene calls are TRBV7-9 and TRBJ1-1; weak D call: TRBD1 (5 bases). Germline-derived CDR1 and CDR2 are SEHNR and FQNEAQ (reference sequence). The CDR3 length is 13 residues. Trimming took 6 bases from V and 2 from J, leaving 10 bases between them. Full variable domain (missing parts from reference TRBV7-9 and TRBJ1-1): DTGVSQNPRHKITKRGQNVTFRCDPISEHNRLYWYRQTLGQGPEFLTYFQNEAQLEKSRLLSDRFSAERPKGSFSTLEIQRTEQGDSAMYLCASRSRDNTEAFFGQGTRLTVV.

This clonotype was counted a few times. The V call is TRBV5-1, the J call TRBJ2-1, with a weak D call TRBD2 (6 bases). Per the germline V gene, CDR1 is SGHRS and CDR2 is YFSETQ. Trimming took off 8 bases at V and 4 bases at J, with 13 bases between the two ends. CDR3 size: 13 residues. The CDR3 coding sequence is TGCGCCAGTGGGGAGGTCGGGTACAATGAGCAGTTCTTC. Translation gives CASGEVGYNEQFF.

This clonotype has at least ten counts. This chain's CDR3 is CSASTGTGTGELFF. The CDR3 DNA sequence: TGCAGTGCTTCTACAGGGACGGGCACCGGGGAGCTGTTTTTT. V and J are TRBV20-1 and TRBJ2-2; D perhaps matches TRBD1 (6 bases). The V end lost 5 bases, the J end lost 4 bases, and 14 bases lay between the germline ends. CDR3 length: 14 amino acids. Germline values: CDR1 DFQATT, CDR2 SNEGSKA (reference sequence).

This clonotype was counted only a few times. The rearrangement uses TRBV5-1 and TRBJ2-1; the D is unclear. The germline V gene has CDR1 SGHRS and CDR2 YFSETQ. This CDR3 contains 14 residues. Trimming removed 0 bases from V and 7 bases from J, with 11 bases in between. In nucleotides, the CDR3 is TGCGCCAGCAGCTTGGTTGTGGGTGGGAATGAGCAGTTCTTC. It yields the protein CASSLVVGGNEQFF.

The sample holds many counts of this clonotype. The rearrangement joins TRBV5-1 to TRBJ2-1; D not certain. Trimming removed 0 bases from V and 7 bases from J, with 8 bases in between. The CDR3 spans 13 residues. In germline, CDR1 is SGHRS, CDR2 YFSETQ. The CDR3 DNA is TGCGCCAGCAGCTTGGCTGGTGGGAATGAGCAGTTCTTC. It yields the protein CASSLAGGNEQFF. The entire variable domain, with the rest obtained from reference TRBV5-1 and TRBJ2-1, is as follows: KAGVTQTPRYLIKTRGQQVTLSCSPISGHRSVSWYQQTPGQGLQFLFEYFSETQRNKGNFPGRFSGRQFSNSRSEMNVSTLELGDSALYLCASSLAGGNEQFFGPGTRLTVL.

The rearrangement links TRBV20-1 to TRBJ2-3; TRBD1 aligns across 8 bases. J gave up 3 bases and V 6 bases, and 5 bases lay outside the gene matches. CDR1 DFQATT and CDR2 SNEGSKA come from the germline V gene (reference sequence). The CDR3 runs to 13 residues. The CDR3 bases are TGCAGTGCACCCAGACAGGGGACAGATACGCAGTATTTT. Translation gives CSAPRQGTDTQYF.

This clonotype appeared once. The chain is built from TRBV6-5 and TRBJ1-4, with D uncertain. Per germline, CDR1 MNHEY and CDR2 SVGAGI. The germline V and J ends were trimmed by 8 bases and 7 bases, with 8 bases remaining between them. CDR3 length equals 11 residues. The CDR3 bases are TGTGCCAGCGGGAAGGGTGAAAAACTGTTTTTT. Encoded protein: CASGKGEKLFF.

About this clonotype: A much larger clone lies one base from this, so it may be a read error. This chain uses TRBV27 with TRBJ2-3; D unresolved. With 0 bases removed from V and 4 bases from J, the gap between germline ends came to 14 bases. In germline, CDR1 is MNHEY, CDR2 SMNVEV (reference sequence). The CDR3 spans 16 residues. The CDR3 here is CASSLSFREMSDTQYF. CDR3 DNA: TGTGCCAGCAGTTTATCGTTCCGAGAGATGTCAGATACGCAGTATTTT.

This clonotype appeared many times. The genes are TRBV3-1 and TRBJ2-1; 12 nucleotides align to TRBD2. This CDR3 comprises 15 residues. From germline, CDR1 is LGHDT and CDR2 YNNKEL (reference sequence). The trim removed 1 base at V and 6 bases at J, leaving 1 base unmatched. CDR3 amino acids: CASSQVTSGSNEQFF. The CDR3 DNA reads as TGTGCCAGCAGCCAAGTGACTAGCGGGAGCAATGAGCAGTTCTTC.

The chain recombines TRBV7-2 with TRBJ2-1, with D possibly matching TRBD2 (5 bases). This CDR3 has 15 amino acids. Trimming removed 6 bases at V and 6 bases at J, with 18 bases between. CDR1 is SGHTA, CDR2 FQGNSA, per germline. CDR3: CASSPTRQAGNEQFF. Here the CDR3 DNA reads TGTGCCAGCAGTCCAACCCGCCAGGCGGGCAATGAGCAGTTCTTC.

This clonotype was observed many times. The rearrangement joins TRBV29-1 to TRBJ2-3; D ambiguous. This CDR3 region has 11 residues. V lost 7 bases to trimming and J lost 4 bases, with 9 bases between them. The germline V gene encodes CDR1 SQVTM and CDR2 ANQGSEA. Here the CDR3 DNA reads TGCAGCGCCCGTTGCGCAGATACGCAGTATTTT. This translates into CSARCADTQYF.